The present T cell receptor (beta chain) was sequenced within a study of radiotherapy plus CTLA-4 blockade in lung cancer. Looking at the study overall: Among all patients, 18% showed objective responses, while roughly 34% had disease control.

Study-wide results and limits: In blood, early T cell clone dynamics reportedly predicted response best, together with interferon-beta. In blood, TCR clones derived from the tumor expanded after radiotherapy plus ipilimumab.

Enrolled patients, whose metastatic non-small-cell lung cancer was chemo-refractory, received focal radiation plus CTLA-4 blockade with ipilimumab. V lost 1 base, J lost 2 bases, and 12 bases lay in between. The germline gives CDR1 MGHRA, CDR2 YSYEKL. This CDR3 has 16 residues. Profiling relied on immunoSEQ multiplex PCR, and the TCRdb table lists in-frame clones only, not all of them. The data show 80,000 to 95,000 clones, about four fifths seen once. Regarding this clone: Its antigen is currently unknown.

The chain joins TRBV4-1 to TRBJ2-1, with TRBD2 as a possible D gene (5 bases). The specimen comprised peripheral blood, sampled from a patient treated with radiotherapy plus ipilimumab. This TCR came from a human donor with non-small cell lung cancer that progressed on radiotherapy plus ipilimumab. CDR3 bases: TGCGCCAGCAGCCAAGGGGAGCGTCCTACCTACAATGAGCAGTTCTTC. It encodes CASSQGERPTYNEQFF.